The rows below give T cell receptor beta chains drawn from one sample of a study of T cell repertoires in ileal Crohn's disease. Method: immunoSEQ multiplex PCR; TCRdb's copy keeps in-frame clones and lacks some. The sample has about 3,400 clones, approximately 88% seen once; the top ten hold roughly 14%. Specimen: ileal tissue. These TCRs come from an adult with Crohn's disease. Each CDR3 is given with its conserved first and last residue. A D gene is named only where the DNA matches it firmly. Some rows have no size entry. The others give once, few or many, or a class for an expanded clone.

large,TRBV9,TRBJ2-1,TRBD2,CASSLPSGSDEQFF,TGTGCCAGCAGCCTCCCTAGCGGTTCGGATGAGCAGTTCTTC
NA,TRBV11-3,TRBJ1-2,NA,CASSLGPGESNGYTF,TGTGCCAGCAGCTTGGGGCCAGGGGAGTCCAATGGCTACACCTTC
NA,TRBV19,TRBJ2-7,TRBD2,CASARDPGTSRYEQYF,TGTGCCAGTGCCAGGGACCCCGGGACTAGCAGATACGAGCAGTACTTC
NA,TRBV5-1,TRBJ1-3,NA,CASSHPRSHGNTIYF,TGCGCCAGCAGCCATCCTCGCAGCCATGGAAACACCATATATTTT
once,TRBV7-9,TRBJ1-2,NA,CASSLLGNYGYTF,TGTGCCAGCAGCTTGTTGGGAAACTATGGCTACACCTTC
NA,TRBV11-3,TRBJ2-3,NA,CASSFLVTDTQYF,TGTGCCAGCAGCTTCCTAGTCACAGATACGCAGTATTTT
NA,TRBV5-1,TRBJ2-7,TRBD1,CASSSDRGFSEQYF,TGCGCCAGCAGCTCAGACAGGGGGTTCTCCGAGCAGTACTTC
NA,TRBV18,TRBJ2-7,TRBD1,CASSPVQGAYEQYF,TGTGCCAGCTCACCAGTACAGGGGGCCTACGAGCAGTACTTC
NA,TRBV28,TRBJ1-2,NA,CASSPSTLTEEYGYTF,TGTGCCAGCAGTCCGTCCACCTTGACGGAGGAATATGGCTACACCTTC
NA,TRBV11-2,TRBJ2-7,NA,CASSLAGKYEQYF,TGTGCCAGCAGCTTAGCAGGGAAGTACGAGCAGTACTTC
NA,TRBV7-2,TRBJ2-7,TRBD1,CASSLDRGLGEQYF,TGTGCCAGCAGCTTAGACAGGGGGCTGGGGGAGCAGTACTTC
NA,TRBV28,TRBJ2-7,NA,CASSFHPGVEAEQYF,TGTGCCAGCAGTTTCCACCCTGGGGTTGAGGCCGAGCAGTACTTC
NA,TRBV4-3,TRBJ2-5,NA,CASSQAQGGVETQYF,TGCGCCAGCAGCCAAGCACAGGGGGGGGTGGAGACCCAGTACTTC
NA,TRBV4-3,TRBJ2-1,TRBD2,CASSQVTSVRYNEQFF,TGCGCCAGCAGCCAAGTGACTAGCGTGAGATACAATGAGCAGTTCTTC
NA,TRBV18,TRBJ2-5,NA,CASSPEGQETQYF,TGTGCCAGCTCACCGGAGGGACAAGAGACCCAGTACTTC
NA,TRBV5-1,TRBJ2-3,TRBD2,CASSLESGIDTQYF,TGCGCCAGCAGCCTAGAAAGCGGGATAGATACGCAGTATTTT
NA,TRBV27,TRBJ1-4,NA,CASRGGTSEIEKLFF,TGTGCCAGCAGGGGGGGGACAAGTGAAATTGAAAAACTGTTTTTT
NA,TRBV7-3,TRBJ1-2,NA,CASSLVGNYGYTF,TGTGCCAGCAGCTTGGTCGGAAACTATGGCTACACCTTC
NA,TRBV9,TRBJ1-1,NA,CASSPRGWDSNTEAFF,TGTGCCAGCAGCCCCCGCGGTTGGGATTCGAACACTGAAGCTTTCTTT
once,TRBV5-1,TRBJ2-3,NA,CASSLGGGTDTQYF,TGCGCCAGCAGCTTGGGCGGTGGCACAGATACGCAGTATTTT
NA,TRBV30,TRBJ2-4,TRBD1,CALNRGVAENIQYF,TGTGCCTTGAACAGGGGGGTCGCAGAAAACATTCAGTACTTC
NA,TRBV6-1,TRBJ2-7,NA,CASSEWSYEQYF,TGTGCCAGCAGTGAATGGAGCTACGAGCAGTACTTC
NA,TRBV12-5,TRBJ1-1,TRBD1,CASGYNRQGRGRDTEAFF,TGTGCTAGTGGATATAATCGACAGGGTAGGGGGCGGGACACTGAAGCTTTCTTT
once,TRBV6-1,TRBJ1-2,NA,CASSGTGLSGYTF,TGTGCCAGCAGTGGCACAGGGTTGAGTGGCTACACCTTC
NA,TRBV5-1,TRBJ2-3,NA,CASSLFDSSTDTQYF,TGCGCCAGCAGCTTATTCGACTCCAGCACAGATACGCAGTATTTT
NA,TRBV5-1,TRBJ2-3,NA,CASMASGALDTQYF,TGCGCCAGCATGGCCAGCGGTGCCCTGGATACGCAGTATTTT
NA,TRBV7-2,TRBJ2-3,NA,CASSLWPRGLASTDTQYF,TGTGCCAGCAGCTTATGGCCCCGGGGGCTAGCGAGCACAGATACGCAGTATTTT
NA,TRBV7-2,TRBJ2-7,NA,CASTQGGAAGGEQYF,TGTGCCAGCACCCAAGGGGGAGCGGCTGGGGGCGAGCAGTACTTC
NA,TRBV23-1,TRBJ1-4,NA,CASSQFPRGAGEKLFF,TGCGCCAGCAGTCAATTTCCGCGAGGGGCCGGAGAAAAACTGTTTTTT
NA,TRBV10-3,TRBJ1-5,NA,CAISEGGGLGAQHF,TGTGCCATCAGTGAGGGAGGGGGGCTCGGGGCCCAGCATTTT
NA,TRBV4-2,TRBJ2-1,TRBD2,CASSQGGLAGGNEQFF,TGTGCCAGCAGCCAAGGTGGACTAGCGGGAGGCAATGAGCAGTTCTTC
NA,TRBV7-6,TRBJ2-7,NA,CASSPSRAEGYEQYF,TGTGCCAGCAGCCCCTCTAGAGCGGAGGGCTACGAGCAGTACTTC
NA,TRBV6-1,TRBJ1-5,TRBD1,CASSEGQGPNQPQHF,TGTGCCAGCAGTGAAGGACAGGGTCCTAATCAGCCCCAGCATTTT
NA,TRBV6-5,TRBJ1-5,NA,CASSPTHWEQPQHF,TGTGCCAGCAGCCCAACCCATTGGGAACAGCCCCAGCATTTT
once,TRBV9,TRBJ2-1,NA,CASSGGAPRNEQFF,TGTGCCAGCAGTGGCGGAGCCCCCCGGAATGAGCAGTTCTTC
NA,TRBV19,TRBJ2-3,NA,CASSIASRTDYPDTQYF,TGTGCCAGTAGTATAGCGAGCAGGACTGACTACCCAGATACGCAGTATTTT
NA,TRBV11-1,TRBJ1-1,NA,CASSLGWDIEAFF,TGTGCCAGCAGCTTAGGGTGGGACATTGAAGCTTTCTTT
NA,TRBV19,TRBJ1-2,NA,CASIPVGGAGYTF,TGTGCCAGTATCCCCGTAGGAGGGGCTGGCTACACCTTC
NA,TRBV5-1,TRBJ1-4,NA,CASSPGTTINEKLFF,TGCGCCAGCAGCCCAGGGACAACGATTAATGAAAAACTGTTTTTT
once,TRBV27,TRBJ2-5,TRBD2,CASSSSLAGKETQYF,TGTGCCAGCAGTTCCTCACTAGCGGGTAAAGAGACCCAGTACTTC
NA,TRBV27,TRBJ2-3,NA,CASSPSPAGGADTQYF,TGTGCCAGCAGCCCTTCCCCCGCGGGTGGGGCAGATACGCAGTATTTT
NA,TRBV28,TRBJ1-5,TRBD1,CASSPRTGSSNQPQHF,TGTGCCAGCAGTCCGCGGACAGGCAGTAGCAATCAGCCCCAGCATTTT
NA,TRBV29-1,TRBJ2-3,NA,CSVEVVNFYTDTQYF,TGCAGCGTTGAAGTGGTTAACTTCTACACAGATACGCAGTATTTT
NA,TRBV10-3,TRBJ1-2,NA,CATQADSNYGYTF,TGTGCCACTCAGGCGGATTCGAACTATGGCTACACCTTC
NA,TRBV10-3,TRBJ2-5,NA,CAISAGTETQYF,TGTGCCATCAGCGCCGGGACAGAGACCCAGTACTTC
NA,TRBV14,TRBJ2-7,NA,CASSNPGRLNEQYF,TGTGCCAGCTCAAACCCGGGACGGCTGAACGAGCAGTACTTC
NA,TRBV19,TRBJ2-3,NA,CASRNPSGSTDTQYF,TGTGCCAGTAGAAACCCCAGCGGCTCCACAGATACGCAGTATTTT
NA,TRBV7-9,TRBJ2-7,TRBD1,CASSLRSGTGVVEQYF,TGTGCCAGCAGCTTAAGATCCGGGACAGGGGTGGTCGAGCAGTACTTC
NA,TRBV6-1,TRBJ2-7,TRBD2,CASSELIAGVNEQYF,TGTGCCAGCAGTGAACTGATAGCGGGAGTCAACGAGCAGTACTTC
large,TRBV4-1,TRBJ2-5,TRBD2,CASSKKFPSGRETQYF,TGCGCCAGCAGCAAAAAATTTCCTAGCGGGAGAGAGACCCAGTACTTC
NA,TRBV7-8,TRBJ2-7,NA,CASSSAGTYEQYF,TGTGCCAGCAGCTCGGCAGGCACCTACGAGCAGTACTTC
NA,TRBV7-9,TRBJ1-4,NA,CASSSSDSTNEKLFF,TGTGCCAGCAGCTCCAGTGATTCAACTAATGAAAAACTGTTTTTT
NA,TRBV6-1,TRBJ1-6,NA,CASRRNSPLHF,TGTGCCAGCAGGCGGAATTCACCCCTCCACTTT
NA,TRBV27,TRBJ1-1,TRBD1,CASNYLRGLNTEAFF,TGTGCCAGCAACTACTTAAGGGGGCTGAACACTGAAGCTTTCTTT
NA,TRBV11-2,TRBJ1-5,TRBD1,CASSLGQGHQPQHF,TGTGCCAGCAGCCTTGGACAGGGCCATCAGCCCCAGCATTTT
NA,TRBV5-1,TRBJ2-5,NA,CASSLRNRDFQETQYF,TGCGCCAGCAGCTTAAGAAACCGGGACTTCCAAGAGACCCAGTACTTC
NA,TRBV6-5,TRBJ2-1,TRBD1,CASSPRQGAYNEQFF,TGTGCCAGCAGCCCAAGACAGGGTGCGTACAATGAGCAGTTCTTC
NA,TRBV5-1,TRBJ2-1,NA,CASSSSLNSLASYNEQFF,TGCGCCAGCAGCTCCAGCTTAAACTCTCTAGCGTCCTACAATGAGCAGTTCTTC
NA,TRBV18,TRBJ2-7,NA,CASSLPGLPPYEQYF,TGTGCCAGCTCGCTTCCGGGACTTCCTCCCTACGAGCAGTACTTC